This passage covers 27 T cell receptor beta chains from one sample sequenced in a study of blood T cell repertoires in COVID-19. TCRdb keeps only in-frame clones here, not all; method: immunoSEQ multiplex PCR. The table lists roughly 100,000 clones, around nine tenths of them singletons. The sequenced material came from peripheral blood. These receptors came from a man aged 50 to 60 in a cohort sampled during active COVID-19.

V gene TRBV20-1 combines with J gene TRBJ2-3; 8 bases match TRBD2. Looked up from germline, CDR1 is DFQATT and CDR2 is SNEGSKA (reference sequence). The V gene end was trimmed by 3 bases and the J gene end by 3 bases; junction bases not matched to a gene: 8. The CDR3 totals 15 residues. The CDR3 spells CSASSKKRGTDTQYF. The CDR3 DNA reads TGCAGTGCTAGTTCGAAAAAGCGGGGGACAGATACGCAGTATTTT.

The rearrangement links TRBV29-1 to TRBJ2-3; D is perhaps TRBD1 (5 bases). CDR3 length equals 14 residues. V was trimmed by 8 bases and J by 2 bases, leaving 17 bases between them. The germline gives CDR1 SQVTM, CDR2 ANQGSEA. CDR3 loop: CSTAGQGYTDTQYF. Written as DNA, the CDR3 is TGCAGCACAGCCGGGCAGGGTTACACAGATACGCAGTATTTT.

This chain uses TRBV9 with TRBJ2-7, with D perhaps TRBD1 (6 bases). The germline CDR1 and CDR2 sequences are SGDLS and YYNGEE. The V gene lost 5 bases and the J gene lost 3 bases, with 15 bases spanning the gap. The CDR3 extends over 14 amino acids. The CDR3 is CASSRTDSLYEQYF. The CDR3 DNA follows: TGTGCCAGCAGTAGGACAGATTCCCTCTACGAGCAGTACTTC.

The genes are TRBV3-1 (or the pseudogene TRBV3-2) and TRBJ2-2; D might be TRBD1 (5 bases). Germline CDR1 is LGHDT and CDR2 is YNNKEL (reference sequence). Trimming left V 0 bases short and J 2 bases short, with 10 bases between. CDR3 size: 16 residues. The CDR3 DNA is TGTGCCAGCAGCCAAGAGGGGCTCCTAAACACCGGGGAGCTGTTTTTT. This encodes CASSQEGLLNTGELFF.

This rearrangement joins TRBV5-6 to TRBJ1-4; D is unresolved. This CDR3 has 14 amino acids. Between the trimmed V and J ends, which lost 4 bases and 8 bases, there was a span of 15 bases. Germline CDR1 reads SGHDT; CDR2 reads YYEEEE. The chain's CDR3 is CASSSWRAWEKLFF. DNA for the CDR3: TGTGCCAGCAGCAGTTGGAGAGCGTGGGAAAAACTGTTTTTT.

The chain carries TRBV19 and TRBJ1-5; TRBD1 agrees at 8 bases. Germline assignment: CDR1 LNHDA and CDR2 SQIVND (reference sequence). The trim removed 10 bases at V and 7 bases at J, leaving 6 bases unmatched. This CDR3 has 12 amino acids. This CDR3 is CATTTGGQPQHF. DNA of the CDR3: TGTGCCACCACTACAGGGGGGCAGCCCCAGCATTTT.

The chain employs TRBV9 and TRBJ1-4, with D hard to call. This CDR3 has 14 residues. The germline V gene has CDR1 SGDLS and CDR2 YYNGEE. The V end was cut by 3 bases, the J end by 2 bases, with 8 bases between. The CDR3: CASSGGGTNEKLFF. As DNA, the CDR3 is TGTGCCAGCAGCGGAGGCGGGACTAATGAAAAACTGTTTTTT.

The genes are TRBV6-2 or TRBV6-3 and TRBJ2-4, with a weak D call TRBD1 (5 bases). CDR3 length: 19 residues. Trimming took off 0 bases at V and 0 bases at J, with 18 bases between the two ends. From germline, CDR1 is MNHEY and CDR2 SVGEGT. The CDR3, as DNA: TGTGCCAGCAGTTACTCCATCTCCGACAGCAGTCTAGCCAAAAACATTCAGTACTTC. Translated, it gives CASSYSISDSSLAKNIQYF.

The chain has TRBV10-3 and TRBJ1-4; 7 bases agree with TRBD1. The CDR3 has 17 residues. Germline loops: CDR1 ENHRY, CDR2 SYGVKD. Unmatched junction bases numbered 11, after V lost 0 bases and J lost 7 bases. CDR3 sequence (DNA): TGTGCCATCAGTGAGTCGAGAAAGGGCCAGGGGGGTGAAAAACTGTTTTTT. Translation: CAISESRKGQGGEKLFF.

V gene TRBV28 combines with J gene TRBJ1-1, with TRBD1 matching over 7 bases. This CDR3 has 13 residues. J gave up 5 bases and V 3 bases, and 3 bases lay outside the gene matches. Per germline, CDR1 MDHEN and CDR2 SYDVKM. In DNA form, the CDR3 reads TGTGCCAGCAGTTTCCCAGGGGGGACTGAAGCTTTCTTT. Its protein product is CASSFPGGTEAFF.

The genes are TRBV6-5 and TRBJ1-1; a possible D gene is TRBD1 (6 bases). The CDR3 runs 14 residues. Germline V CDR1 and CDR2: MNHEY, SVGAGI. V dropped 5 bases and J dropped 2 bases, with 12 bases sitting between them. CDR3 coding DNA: TGTGCCAGCAGTCAGGGGCCAGGCAACACTGAAGCTTTCTTT. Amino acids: CASSQGPGNTEAFF.

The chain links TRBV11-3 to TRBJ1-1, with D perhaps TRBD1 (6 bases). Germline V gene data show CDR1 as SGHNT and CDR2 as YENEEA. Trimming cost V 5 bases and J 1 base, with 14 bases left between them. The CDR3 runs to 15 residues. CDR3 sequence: CASSVPETGNTEAFF. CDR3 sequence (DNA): TGTGCCAGCAGCGTACCCGAGACAGGGAACACTGAAGCTTTCTTT.

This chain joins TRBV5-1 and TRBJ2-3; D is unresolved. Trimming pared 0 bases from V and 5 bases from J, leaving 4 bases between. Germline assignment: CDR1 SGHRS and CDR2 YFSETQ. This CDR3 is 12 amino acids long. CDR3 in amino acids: CASSLAVDTQYF. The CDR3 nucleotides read TGCGCCAGCAGCTTGGCGGTAGATACGCAGTATTTT.

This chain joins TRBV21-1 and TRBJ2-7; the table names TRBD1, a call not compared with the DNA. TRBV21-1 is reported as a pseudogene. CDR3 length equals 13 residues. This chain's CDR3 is CASRQKRTNEQYV. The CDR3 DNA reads TGTGCCAGCAGACAGAAGAGGACAAACGAGCAGTACGTC.

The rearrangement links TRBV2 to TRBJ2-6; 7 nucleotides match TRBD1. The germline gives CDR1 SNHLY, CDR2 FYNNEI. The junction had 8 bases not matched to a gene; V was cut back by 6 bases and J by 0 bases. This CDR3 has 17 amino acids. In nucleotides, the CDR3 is TGTGCCAGCAGGGATAAGGGGGCCCTCTCTGGGGCCAACGTCCTGACTTTC. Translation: CASRDKGALSGANVLTF.

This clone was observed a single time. The CDR3 region is CASNSEGRAAPLRYTF. In DNA, the CDR3 is TGTGCCAGCAATTCTGAGGGAAGAGCTGCCCCATTGCGCTACACCTTC. The rearrangement links TRBV2 to TRBJ1-2; D ambiguous. Germline CDR1 and CDR2: SNHLY and FYNNEI. V was clipped by 7 bases and J by 9 bases, with 27 bases between them. The CDR3 is 16 amino acids.

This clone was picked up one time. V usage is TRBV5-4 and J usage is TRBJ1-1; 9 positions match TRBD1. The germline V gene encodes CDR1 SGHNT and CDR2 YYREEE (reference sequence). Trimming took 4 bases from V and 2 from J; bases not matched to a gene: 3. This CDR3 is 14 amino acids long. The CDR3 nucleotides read TGTGCCAGCAGCCGGACAGGGGTTAACACTGAAGCTTTCTTT. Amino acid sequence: CASSRTGVNTEAFF.

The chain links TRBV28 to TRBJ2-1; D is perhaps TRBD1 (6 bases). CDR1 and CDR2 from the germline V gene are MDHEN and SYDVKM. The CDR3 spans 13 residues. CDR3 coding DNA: TGTGCTACCACAGGGAGCCCCTACAATGAGCAGTTCTTC. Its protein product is CATTGSPYNEQFF.

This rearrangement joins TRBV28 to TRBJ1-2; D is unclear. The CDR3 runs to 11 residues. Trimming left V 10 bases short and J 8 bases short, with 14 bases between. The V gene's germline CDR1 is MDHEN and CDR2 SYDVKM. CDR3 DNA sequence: TGTGCCACCTCTTGGGCAGGCGGCTACACCTTC. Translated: CATSWAGGYTF.

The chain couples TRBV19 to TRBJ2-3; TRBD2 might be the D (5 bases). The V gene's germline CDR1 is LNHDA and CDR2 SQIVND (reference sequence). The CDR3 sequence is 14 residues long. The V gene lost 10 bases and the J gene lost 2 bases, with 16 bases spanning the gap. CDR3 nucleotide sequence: TGTGCCATATCGAGAGGGTTCAACACAGATACGCAGTATTTT. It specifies CAISRGFNTDTQYF.

The DNA of the CDR3 is TGTGCCAGCCTAGGCCAGGGGCGGGTCACAGATACGCAGTATTTT. Translation: CASLGQGRVTDTQYF. The chain is built from TRBV28 and TRBJ2-3; D perhaps matches TRBD1 (6 bases). The CDR3 is 15 residues long. Trimming cost V 8 bases and J 2 bases, with 17 bases left between them. In germline, CDR1 is MDHEN, CDR2 SYDVKM.

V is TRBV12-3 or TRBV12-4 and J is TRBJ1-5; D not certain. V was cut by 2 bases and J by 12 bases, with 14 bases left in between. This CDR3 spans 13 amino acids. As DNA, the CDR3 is TGTGCCAGCAGTTTACGAGAGGGTTCGATCCAGCATTTT. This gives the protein CASSLREGSIQHF.

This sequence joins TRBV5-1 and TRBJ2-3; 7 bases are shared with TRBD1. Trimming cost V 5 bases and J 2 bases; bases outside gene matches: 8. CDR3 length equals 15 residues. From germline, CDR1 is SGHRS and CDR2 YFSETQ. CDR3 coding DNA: TGCGCCAGCAGACCCGGACAGGCCCCCACAGATACGCAGTATTTT. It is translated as CASRPGQAPTDTQYF. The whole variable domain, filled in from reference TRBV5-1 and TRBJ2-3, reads KAGVTQTPRYLIKTRGQQVTLSCSPISGHRSVSWYQQTPGQGLQFLFEYFSETQRNKGNFPGRFSGRQFSNSRSEMNVSTLELGDSALYLCASRPGQAPTDTQYFGPGTRLTVL.

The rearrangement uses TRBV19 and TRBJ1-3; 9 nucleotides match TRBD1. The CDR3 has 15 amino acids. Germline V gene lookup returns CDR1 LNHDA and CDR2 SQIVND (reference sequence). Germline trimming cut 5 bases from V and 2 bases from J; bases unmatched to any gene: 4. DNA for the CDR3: TGTGCCAGTAGTCAACGGACAGGGGCTGGAAACACCATATATTTT. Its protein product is CASSQRTGAGNTIYF.

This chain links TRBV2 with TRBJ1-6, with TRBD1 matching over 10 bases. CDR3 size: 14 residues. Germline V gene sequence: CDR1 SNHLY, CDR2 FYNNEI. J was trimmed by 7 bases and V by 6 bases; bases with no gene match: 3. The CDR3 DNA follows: TGTGCCAGCAGACCGGGACAGGGGAATTCACCCCTCCACTTT. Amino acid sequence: CASRPGQGNSPLHF.

This CDR3 reads CASSQINYGYTF. The CDR3 region has the DNA TGTGCCAGCAGCCAGATCAACTATGGCTACACCTTC. The rearrangement links TRBV6-5 to TRBJ1-2; D unresolved. V lost 6 bases to trimming and J lost 2 bases, with 7 bases between them. The germline gives CDR1 MNHEY, CDR2 SVGAGI. The CDR3 contains 12 residues.

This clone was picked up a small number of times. The CDR3 protein is CASSPTRNQPQHF. The CDR3 nucleotides read TGTGCCAGCAGCCCGACTCGCAATCAGCCCCAGCATTTT. V gene TRBV3-1 (or the pseudogene TRBV3-2) combines with J gene TRBJ1-5; D is unresolved. The CDR3 spans 13 residues. In germline, CDR1 is LGHDT, CDR2 YNNKEL (reference sequence). V was pared by 4 bases and J by 2 bases, with 6 bases between.